This T cell receptor (beta chain) was documented in a study of CD8 T cells in Susac syndrome. Random-hexamer reverse transcription was applied to about 0.5 to 1 ug RNA. Each CDR3 protein gets one entry after TCRdb re-called the immunoSEQ multiplex PCR reads with MiXCR. The data contain 150,000 to 180,000 distinct CDR3 sequences, 90% to 95% of them singletons. V lost 6 bases and J lost 5; bases outside the gene matches: 2. CDR3 length: 12 amino acids. The V gene's germline CDR1 is SQVTM and CDR2 ANQGSEA. This clonotype originated in a human donor with multiple sclerosis. The sequenced sample consisted of CD8+ T cells from PBMCs. This chain uses TRBV29-1 with TRBJ2-1; 9 bases agree with TRBD1. The DNA of the CDR3 is TGCAGCGTGCGGACAGGGGACAATGAGCAGTTCTTC. Its protein product is CSVRTGDNEQFF.